This TCR beta chain came from a study of blood T cell repertoires in COVID-19. At the level of the study: Sites in the United States, Italy and Spain provided acute and convalescent COVID-19 samples.

Profiling relied on immunoSEQ multiplex PCR, and the TCRdb table lists in-frame clones only, not all of them. The table shows about 180,000 clones, with 82% occurring only once. This TCR derives from a woman in her 70s with acute or convalescent COVID-19. Sequencing was carried out using peripheral blood.

The chain's CDR3 is CAWTPPDRGDLYEQYF. Here the CDR3 DNA reads TGTGCCTGGACCCCCCCGGACAGGGGAGACCTCTACGAGCAGTACTTC. This sequence joins TRBV30 and TRBJ2-7; 9 nucleotides match TRBD1. The CDR3 is 16 amino acids. Germline V CDR1 and CDR2: GTSNPN, SVGIG (reference sequence). V dropped 4 bases and J dropped 3; count of bases not matched to a gene: 13.